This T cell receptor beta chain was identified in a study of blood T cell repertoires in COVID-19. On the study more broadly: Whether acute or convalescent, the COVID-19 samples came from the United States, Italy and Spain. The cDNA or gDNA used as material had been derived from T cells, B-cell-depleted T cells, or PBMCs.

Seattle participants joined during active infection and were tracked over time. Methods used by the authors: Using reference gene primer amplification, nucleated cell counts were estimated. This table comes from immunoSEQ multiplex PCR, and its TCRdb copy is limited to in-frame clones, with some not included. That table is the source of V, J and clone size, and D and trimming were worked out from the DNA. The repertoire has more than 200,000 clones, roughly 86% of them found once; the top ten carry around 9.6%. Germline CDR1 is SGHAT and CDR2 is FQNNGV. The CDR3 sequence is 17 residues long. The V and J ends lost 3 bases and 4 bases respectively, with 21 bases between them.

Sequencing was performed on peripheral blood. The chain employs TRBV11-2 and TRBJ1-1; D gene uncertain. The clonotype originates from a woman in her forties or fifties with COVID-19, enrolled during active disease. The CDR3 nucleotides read TGTGCCAGCAGCTTCACAGCCTTCACACGGAGGAGCACTGAAGCTTTCTTT. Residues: CASSFTAFTRRSTEAFF.